This entry features one T cell receptor (beta chain) sequence. The germline V gene encodes CDR1 KGHDR and CDR2 SFDVKD. V was cut by 4 bases and J by 5 bases, with 13 bases left in between. The CDR3 is made up of 15 amino acids. This record belongs to a study of blood T cell repertoires in COVID-19. Profiled with immunoSEQ multiplex PCR; TCRdb holds only in-frame clones, not every one. The sample includes around 150,000 clones, around 80% seen only once; the top ten take 4.2%. This clonotype originated in a man in his sixties with acute or convalescent COVID-19. Sequenced: peripheral blood. The J gene is TRBJ2-2, the V gene TRBV24-1; D is possibly TRBD2 (6 bases). The CDR3 nucleotides read TGTGCCACCAGTGACGGGGCAGCGGGTACCGGGGAGCTGTTTTTT. Protein sequence: CATSDGAAGTGELFF.